Listed here are 27 T cell receptor beta chains from one sample, sequenced in a study of blood T cell repertoires in COVID-19. Method: immunoSEQ multiplex PCR; TCRdb's copy keeps in-frame clones and lacks some. The sample includes approximately 85,000 clones, over 75% seen only once; the top ten take about 13%. The sample was peripheral blood. The receptors derive from a human donor in a cohort sampled during active COVID-19.

The V and J genes are TRBV5-1 and TRBJ1-2; TRBD1 might be the D (5 bases). Trimming took off 0 bases at V and 4 bases at J, with 10 bases between the two ends. The length of the CDR3 is 14 residues. CDR1 SGHRS and CDR2 YFSETQ come from the germline V gene. The CDR3 reads CASSLAAGPYGYTF. The CDR3 nucleotides are TGCGCCAGCAGCTTGGCTGCAGGGCCCTATGGCTACACCTTC.

The gene calls are TRBV29-1 and TRBJ1-2; the match to TRBD1 covers 10 bases. Germline assignment: CDR1 SQVTM and CDR2 ANQGSEA. J lost 4 bases, V lost 4 bases, and 0 bases had no gene match. The CDR3 has 12 residues. The CDR3 DNA reads TGCAGCGTTGGGGACAGGGGCTATGGCTACACCTTC. Amino acids: CSVGDRGYGYTF.

The gene calls are TRBV4-2 and TRBJ2-2; 7 nucleotides line up with TRBD2. CDR1 LGHNA and CDR2 YNFKEQ come from the germline V gene. V was pared by 8 bases and J by 3 bases, with 9 bases of the junction left unmatched. The CDR3 length is 15 residues. DNA for the CDR3: TGTGCCAGCGCTTCTTCGGGGGGTCACACCGGGGAGCTGTTTTTT. Its translation is CASASSGGHTGELFF.

CDR3 sequence reads: CASSLGQGLNQPQHF. CDR3 DNA sequence: TGTGCCAGCAGCTTAGGACAGGGCCTCAATCAGCCCCAGCATTTT. The chain employs TRBV7-2 and TRBJ1-5, with 7 nucleotides matching TRBD1. Germline CDR1 is SGHTA and CDR2 is FQGNSA. The CDR3 length is 15 residues. Trimming took 1 base from V and 3 from J; bases not matched to a gene: 3.

The J gene is TRBJ2-7, the V gene TRBV3-1 (or the pseudogene TRBV3-2); 9 bases align to TRBD2. CDR3 length equals 14 residues. CDR1 and CDR2 (germline): LGHDT, YNNKEL (reference sequence). V shed 4 bases, J shed 3 bases, and the junction held 4 bases outside the gene matches. The CDR3 DNA follows: TGTGCCAGCAGCCCCCGTAGCGGGGGCTACGAGCAGTACTTC. Translation gives CASSPRSGGYEQYF.

This clone was seen more than once but under ten times. V gene TRBV5-1 combines with J gene TRBJ1-2; the match to TRBD1 covers 7 bases. The V gene end was trimmed by 4 bases and the J gene end by 2 bases; junction bases not matched to a gene: 5. This CDR3 region has 14 residues. The germline V gene encodes CDR1 SGHRS and CDR2 YFSETQ. The CDR3 nucleotides read TGCGCCAGCAGCCAAAAGGACAGGAACTATGGCTACACCTTC. Translating gives CASSQKDRNYGYTF.

The rearrangement links TRBV7-2 to TRBJ1-3, with 9 nucleotides matching TRBD1. This CDR3 comprises 15 residues. The V segment lost 6 bases and the J segment 1 base; nucleotides outside the gene matches: 4. Per germline, CDR1 SGHTA and CDR2 FQGNSA. The CDR3 protein is CASRKDRGSGNTIYF. CDR3 nucleotide sequence: TGTGCCAGCAGGAAGGACAGGGGATCTGGAAACACCATATATTTT.

The chain joins TRBV6-5 to TRBJ2-1; D not certain. This CDR3 comprises 16 residues. V was shortened by 0 bases and J by 3 bases, with 12 bases between the two germline ends. CDR1 and CDR2 from the germline V gene are MNHEY and SVGAGI. DNA for the CDR3: TGTGCCAGCAGTTACTCGACCCAGCGCCTCTACAATGAGCAGTTCTTC. Residues: CASSYSTQRLYNEQFF.

The V gene is TRBV7-9, the J gene TRBJ1-6, with 8 bases that match TRBD1. The CDR3 length is 15 residues. The ends lost 4 bases at V and 8 bases at J; junction bases unmatched: 7. Germline V CDR1 and CDR2: SEHNR, FQNEAQ (reference sequence). Here the CDR3 reads CASSSRQGRDSPLHF. In DNA form, the CDR3 reads TGTGCCAGCAGCTCTCGACAGGGGAGGGATTCACCCCTCCACTTT.

This chain links TRBV6-2 or TRBV6-3 with TRBJ1-2, with D maybe TRBD1 (6 bases). Germline V gene lookup returns CDR1 MNHEY and CDR2 SVGEGT. Trimming took off 0 bases at V and 4 bases at J, with 18 bases between the two ends. The CDR3 length is 17 residues. The CDR3 nucleotides are TGTGCCAGCAGTTACTCACAGGGAGTACCGTCCATCTATGGCTACACCTTC. Encoded protein: CASSYSQGVPSIYGYTF.

The chain employs TRBV24-1 and TRBJ2-5, with D possibly TRBD1 on 6 matching bases. The V gene lost 10 bases and the J gene lost 5 bases, with 19 bases spanning the gap. Germline CDR1 KGHDR, CDR2 SFDVKD. The CDR3 is 14 residues long. The CDR3, as DNA: TGTGCCACTCCCCCAGGGCCCAGGGGCGAGACCCAGTACTTC. As protein: CATPPGPRGETQYF.

This chain connects TRBV5-1 to TRBJ2-7; 9 nucleotides match TRBD1. Germline CDR1 is SGHRS and CDR2 is YFSETQ. This CDR3 comprises 14 residues. J gave up 0 bases and V 4 bases, and 2 bases lay outside the gene matches. The CDR3 loop is CASSVTGGSYEQYF. The CDR3 DNA sequence: TGCGCCAGCAGCGTGACAGGGGGCTCCTACGAGCAGTACTTC.

The chain recombines TRBV20-1 with TRBJ2-7, with TRBD1 identical over 7 bases. The junction had 2 bases not matched to a gene; V was cut back by 5 bases and J by 7 bases. CDR1 is DFQATT, CDR2 SNEGSKA, per germline (reference sequence). This CDR3 is 10 amino acids long. CDR3 loop: CSAWDSEQYF. The CDR3 bases are TGCAGTGCTTGGGACAGTGAGCAGTACTTC.

The J gene is TRBJ2-5, the V gene TRBV6-6; perhaps TRBD1 as D (6 bases). The germline V gene has CDR1 MNHNY and CDR2 SVGAGI (reference sequence). The CDR3 extends over 14 amino acids. The V and J ends lost 3 bases and 4 bases respectively, with 12 bases between them. The CDR3 spells CASSYSDRGETQYF. CDR3 nucleotides: TGTGCCAGCAGTTATTCGGACAGAGGAGAGACCCAGTACTTC.

This chain joins TRBV29-1 and TRBJ1-2, with 7 bases matching TRBD1. V lost 6 bases, J lost 4 bases, and 8 bases stayed unmatched. Germline V gives CDR1 SQVTM, CDR2 ANQGSEA. The CDR3 is made up of 13 amino acids. The CDR3 DNA reads TGCAGCGTCCGGGACAGCAGTATCTATGGCTACACCTTC. Translation: CSVRDSSIYGYTF.

This clone was seen a few times. The rearrangement links TRBV3-1 (or the pseudogene TRBV3-2) to TRBJ1-1; a weak D match, TRBD1 (6 bases). Trimming stripped 1 base from V and 1 base from J, with 7 bases between. The germline V gene has CDR1 LGHDT and CDR2 YNNKEL (reference sequence). This CDR3 has 14 residues. CDR3 in DNA: TGTGCCAGCAGCCAAGGAGGGGGGAACACTGAAGCTTTCTTT. It specifies CASSQGGGNTEAFF.

The chain couples TRBV7-2 to TRBJ2-7; possible D gene TRBD1, 5 bases. CDR1 SGHTA and CDR2 FQGNSA come from the germline V gene. This CDR3 region has 14 residues. Trimming removed 1 base from V and 1 base from J, with 8 bases in between. The CDR3 nucleotides are TGTGCCAGCAGCTTAGTACGACAGTCCTACGAGCAGTACTTC. Amino acid sequence: CASSLVRQSYEQYF.

This clone was seen a handful of times. The chain joins TRBV30 to TRBJ2-7; the match to TRBD1 covers 11 bases. This CDR3 is 15 amino acids long. Trimming cost V 3 bases and J 3 bases; bases outside gene matches: 7. Germline assignment: CDR1 GTSNPN and CDR2 SVGIG (reference sequence). CDR3 bases: TGTGCCTGGAGGCCTACCGGGACAGGGGGCTACGAGCAGTACTTC. It translates to CAWRPTGTGGYEQYF.

J is TRBJ2-7 and V is TRBV2; 10 bases are shared with TRBD1. The germline CDR1 and CDR2 sequences are SNHLY and FYNNEI. V was pared by 5 bases and J by 0 bases, with 4 bases of the junction left unmatched. There are 15 residues in the CDR3. CDR3: CASSTDRGSSYEQYF. In DNA, the CDR3 is TGTGCCAGCAGTACGGACAGGGGGAGCTCCTACGAGCAGTACTTC.

This chain links TRBV28 with TRBJ2-7, with unresolved D. Germline V gene lookup returns CDR1 MDHEN and CDR2 SYDVKM. Trimming removed 4 bases at V and 1 base at J, with 17 bases between. This CDR3 has 16 amino acids. The CDR3 coding sequence is TGTGCCAGCAGTTCTCTGCCGGGTCGGATGTCCTACGAGCAGTACTTC. Translation gives CASSSLPGRMSYEQYF.

This clone has just one count. This sequence joins TRBV24-1 and TRBJ2-5, with a tentative D call TRBD1 (6 bases). This CDR3 contains 16 residues. CDR1 is KGHDR, CDR2 SFDVKD, per germline. The V gene lost 4 bases and the J gene lost 2 bases, with 16 bases spanning the gap. CDR3 DNA: TGTGCCACCAGTGACTCGGGGAACAGGGTACAAGAGACCCAGTACTTC. The encoded protein is CATSDSGNRVQETQYF.

The genes are TRBV7-2 and TRBJ2-3; D is undetermined. The germline V gene encodes CDR1 SGHTA and CDR2 FQGNSA. The CDR3 totals 10 residues. V was clipped by 2 bases and J by 15 bases, with 9 bases between them. The CDR3 nucleotides are TGTGCCAGCAGCTTAACTCCCCCCTATTTT. Translating gives CASSLTPPYF.

The V and J genes are TRBV5-1 and TRBJ1-1, with a tentative D call TRBD1 (6 bases). Trimming shortened V by 5 bases and J by 4 bases, and 12 bases separated the two germline ends. Germline CDR1 and CDR2: SGHRS and YFSETQ. The CDR3 consists of 13 residues. CDR3 sequence reads: CASRSGEGTEAFF. The DNA of the CDR3 is TGCGCCAGCAGGTCAGGGGAAGGCACTGAAGCTTTCTTT.

This chain joins TRBV29-1 and TRBJ2-1, with D possibly being TRBD1 (5 bases). The germline CDR1 and CDR2 sequences are SQVTM and ANQGSEA. The CDR3 runs 14 residues. V was pared by 4 bases and J by 4 bases, with 14 bases between. The CDR3 region is CSVVFRQRYNEQFF. In nucleotides, the CDR3 is TGCAGCGTTGTTTTTAGACAGAGATACAATGAGCAGTTCTTC.

The gene calls are TRBV6-5 and TRBJ2-7, with D perhaps matching TRBD2 (5 bases). In germline, CDR1 is MNHEY, CDR2 SVGAGI. This CDR3 spans 15 amino acids. V dropped 6 bases and J dropped 0 bases, with 15 bases sitting between them. The DNA of the CDR3 is TGTGCCAGCAGGAGGAAGTCGGGGAGCTCCTACGAGCAGTACTTC. This codes for CASRRKSGSSYEQYF.

V and J are TRBV15 and TRBJ2-1; TRBD1 is a possible D gene (5 bases). The CDR3 consists of 16 residues. V lost 1 base, J lost 3 bases, and 13 bases lay in between. Germline V gene data show CDR1 as LNHNV and CDR2 as YYDKDF (reference sequence). CDR3 region: CATSRGSRAGYNEQFF. CDR3 nucleotide sequence: TGTGCCACCAGCAGAGGGAGCAGGGCTGGCTACAATGAGCAGTTCTTC.

The count of this clone is one. This CDR3 reads CASSEAGGDTGELFF. The DNA for the CDR3 is TGTGCCAGCAGTGAGGCGGGGGGGGACACCGGGGAGCTGTTTTTT. This sequence joins TRBV25-1 and TRBJ2-2; the match to TRBD2 covers 9 bases. From germline, CDR1 is MGHDK and CDR2 SYGVNS. Trimming cost V 3 bases and J 3 bases; bases outside gene matches: 2. The CDR3 consists of 15 residues.